The 3 T cell receptor beta chains below were found in one sample sequenced in a study of shared clonotypes between healthy human individuals. Assay used: immunoSEQ multiplex PCR; TCRdb lists only in-frame clones, some missing. The table has about 500,000 clones, around 77% seen once. Source material: PBMCs. Receptors originate from a woman aged 40 to 49 in good health. Some clones in this sample may be carry-over from other donors' samples.

Points on this clone: It is likely a read error: a sequence one base away is far more abundant. Other DNA sequences from this sample encode an identical CDR3 as well. The CDR3 spells CASSLDMNTEAFF. The CDR3 coding sequence is TGTGCCAGCAGCTTAGACATGAATACTGAAGCTTTCTTT. The chain has TRBV7-9 and TRBJ1-1, with D unresolved. The germline V gene encodes CDR1 SEHNR and CDR2 FQNEAQ (reference sequence). This CDR3 has 13 amino acids.

The chain uses TRBV5-1 and TRBJ2-7; 7 positions match TRBD2. This CDR3 is 13 amino acids long. J lost 2 bases, V lost 5 bases, and 4 bases had no gene match. Germline lookup yields CDR1 SGHRS and CDR2 YFSETQ. The chain's CDR3 is CASSVTSPYEQYF. The CDR3 coding sequence is TGCGCCAGCAGTGTGACTAGCCCCTACGAGCAGTACTTC.

This rearrangement joins TRBV30 to TRBJ2-5; TRBD2 is a possible D gene (6 bases). V lost 0 bases to trimming and J lost 5 bases, with 10 bases between them. CDR1 is GTSNPN and CDR2 is SVGIG in the germline V gene (reference sequence). CDR3 size: 13 residues. CDR3 DNA: TGTGCCTGGAGTGTACGAGGAGGGGAGACCCAGTACTTC. It translates to CAWSVRGGETQYF.